The 32 T cell receptor beta chains below were found in one sample sequenced in a study of cytomegalovirus exposure and HLA in healthy donors. The primer mix had 60 Vbeta and 13 Jbeta primers. Produced via immunoSEQ multiplex PCR; TCRdb's table is partial and in-frame only. The data show around 190,000 clones, about 80% seen once. The sequencing input was PBMCs. Receptors were obtained from a woman between 25 and 40 years old in good health and CMV-seronegative.

This chain connects TRBV27 to TRBJ2-2; D unclear. The V and J ends lost 6 bases and 5 bases respectively, with 10 bases between them. CDR3 size: 13 residues. Looked up from germline, CDR1 is MNHEY and CDR2 is SMNVEV (reference sequence). CDR3 bases: TGTGCCAGCAGACTTACCGGGACCGGGGAGCTGTTTTTT. This gives the protein CASRLTGTGELFF.

V usage is TRBV5-6 and J usage is TRBJ2-1; D gene unclear. The germline gives CDR1 SGHDT, CDR2 YYEEEE. The V gene lost 1 base and the J gene lost 8 bases, with 4 bases spanning the gap. This CDR3 spans 11 amino acids. The CDR3 bases are TGTGCCAGCAGCTTGACTGATGAGCAGTTCTTC. Its protein product is CASSLTDEQFF. The variable domain in full, with the rest retrieved from reference TRBV5-6 and TRBJ2-1, is DAGVTQSPTHLIKTRGQQVTLRCSPKSGHDTVSWYQQALGQGPQFIFQYYEEEERQRGNFPDRFSGHQFPNYSSELNVNALLLGDSALYLCASSLTDEQFFGPGTRLTVL.

The chain has TRBV27 and TRBJ2-6; 8 nucleotides match TRBD2. There are 20 residues in the CDR3. Germline V gene data show CDR1 as MNHEY and CDR2 as SMNVEV (reference sequence). After removal of 1 base from V and 2 bases from J, the junction contained 13 bases not matched to a gene. CDR3 coding DNA: TGTGCCAGCAGTTTATTTTACGGGAAATCGGGAGGGACTGGGGCCAACGTCCTGACTTTC. Its protein is CASSLFYGKSGGTGANVLTF.

The chain recombines TRBV7-2 with TRBJ2-1; 8 bases align to TRBD1. The CDR3 extends over 17 amino acids. V shed 1 base, J shed 4 bases, and the junction held 9 bases outside the gene matches. The germline gives CDR1 SGHTA, CDR2 FQGNSA. The CDR3 protein is CASSLGPGGDVYNEQFF. The CDR3 nucleotides are TGTGCCAGCAGCTTAGGGCCAGGGGGCGACGTTTACAATGAGCAGTTCTTC.

The chain has TRBV9 and TRBJ2-5, with TRBD2 identical over 9 bases. Germline CDR1 and CDR2: SGDLS and YYNGEE. CDR3 length: 13 residues. The trim removed 3 bases at V and 7 bases at J, leaving 4 bases unmatched. CDR3 sequence reads: CASSGGAGGTQYF. CDR3 in DNA: TGTGCCAGCAGCGGGGGAGCGGGGGGGACCCAGTACTTC.

V and J are TRBV2 and TRBJ2-5; no firm D call. This CDR3 spans 14 amino acids. Deletions cut 7 bases from V and 5 bases from J, with 17 bases between. Germline V gene data show CDR1 as SNHLY and CDR2 as FYNNEI. CDR3 sequence reads: CASTERSRWETQYF. Here the CDR3 DNA reads TGTGCCAGCACTGAGAGGTCTAGGTGGGAGACCCAGTACTTC.

The chain joins TRBV5-6 to TRBJ1-2; D is unresolved. The germline CDR1 and CDR2 sequences are SGHDT and YYEEEE. The CDR3 consists of 17 residues. Trimming took off 0 bases at V and 6 bases at J, with 21 bases between the two ends. The CDR3 bases are TGTGCCAGCAGCTTGGTGAGCCCCCCGTCTCGCGGGGATGGCTACACCTTC. Its translation: CASSLVSPPSRGDGYTF. The whole variable domain, filled in from reference TRBV5-6 and TRBJ1-2, reads DAGVTQSPTHLIKTRGQQVTLRCSPKSGHDTVSWYQQALGQGPQFIFQYYEEEERQRGNFPDRFSGHQFPNYSSELNVNALLLGDSALYLCASSLVSPPSRGDGYTFGSGTRLTVV.

J is TRBJ1-3 and V is TRBV7-8; the match to TRBD1 covers 9 bases. The trim removed 3 bases at V and 4 bases at J, leaving 7 bases unmatched. The CDR3 loop spans 16 amino acids. Germline CDR1 reads SGHVS; CDR2 reads FQNEAQ. The CDR3 protein is CASSLSGQGPGNTIYF. The CDR3 region has the DNA TGTGCCAGCAGCTTGTCGGGACAGGGCCCGGGAAACACCATATATTTT.

This chain joins TRBV7-9 and TRBJ2-7; D call uncertain. The germline V gene has CDR1 SEHNR and CDR2 FQNEAQ (reference sequence). The CDR3 has 13 amino acids. V was clipped by 1 base and J by 3 bases, with 7 bases between them. The CDR3 here is CASSLGAVYEQYF. The CDR3 nucleotides are TGTGCCAGCAGCTTAGGGGCCGTCTACGAGCAGTACTTC.

The chain combines TRBV2 with TRBJ2-2; 9 bases agree with TRBD1. This CDR3 region has 17 residues. V was clipped by 5 bases and J by 1 base; unmatched bases: 8. The V gene's germline CDR1 is SNHLY and CDR2 FYNNEI. The CDR3 loop is CASSFNRDRENTGELFF. DNA of the CDR3: TGTGCCAGCAGTTTCAACCGGGACAGGGAGAACACCGGGGAGCTGTTTTTT.

This chain links TRBV30 with TRBJ2-5, with 12 positions matching TRBD1. The J call may be mistaken, given a closer DNA end match to TRBJ2-7. CDR3 size: 14 residues. In germline, CDR1 is GTSNPN, CDR2 SVGIG (reference sequence). The CDR3 nucleotides are TGTGCCGAAGGAGGCCGGGACAGGGGGCACGAGCAGTACTTC. The encoded protein is CAEGGRDRGHEQYF.

Comments on this clone: Its ends do not fully match the called genes, so a read error is possible. The V gene is TRBV10-3, the J gene TRBJ1-2, with D possibly being TRBD1 (5 bases). The CDR3 has 14 residues. Germline loops: CDR1 ENHRY, CDR2 SYGVKD. As DNA, the CDR3 is TGTGCCATCAGCGCCAACCGACAGAACTATGGCTACCCCTTC. Its protein is CAISANRQNYGYPF.

The V call is TRBV7-9, the J call TRBJ2-1; 7 nucleotides align to TRBD2. The trim removed 4 bases at V and 4 bases at J, leaving 7 bases unmatched. Germline CDR1 reads SEHNR; CDR2 reads FQNEAQ (reference sequence). The CDR3 spans 15 residues. CDR3 sequence: CASSSPERGYNEQFF. The DNA for the CDR3 is TGTGCCAGCAGCTCCCCCGAGCGGGGTTACAATGAGCAGTTCTTC.

V usage is TRBV7-8 and J usage is TRBJ1-6, with 7 bases fitting TRBD1. Germline V gene sequence: CDR1 SGHVS, CDR2 FQNEAQ. This CDR3 contains 17 residues. Germline trimming cut 5 bases from V and 6 bases from J; bases unmatched to any gene: 13. This CDR3 is CASSLLGLWDSNSPLHF. The CDR3 DNA reads as TGTGCCAGCAGCCTCCTGGGCTTGTGGGACAGTAATTCACCCCTCCACTTT.

The V gene is TRBV4-1, the J gene TRBJ2-5; no clear D. V was shortened by 0 bases and J by 5 bases, with 10 bases between the two germline ends. The CDR3 totals 14 residues. Germline V gives CDR1 MGHRA, CDR2 YSYEKL. The DNA of the CDR3 is TGCGCCAGCAGCCAAGATGTCCTACGGGAGACCCAGTACTTC. Translating it yields CASSQDVLRETQYF.

The chain employs TRBV5-1 and TRBJ1-4; the match to TRBD1 covers 7 bases. Germline assignment: CDR1 SGHRS and CDR2 YFSETQ. The CDR3 has 15 residues. V dropped 4 bases and J dropped 1; count of bases not matched to a gene: 4. CDR3 sequence reads: CASSPRQGTNEKLFF. In DNA form, the CDR3 reads TGCGCCAGCAGCCCAAGACAGGGAACTAATGAAAAACTGTTTTTT.

The chain recombines TRBV10-3 with TRBJ2-5; 12 bases fit TRBD2. This CDR3 contains 16 residues. Looked up from germline, CDR1 is ENHRY and CDR2 is SYGVKD. The junction had 2 bases not matched to a gene; V was cut back by 2 bases and J by 1 base. The CDR3 spells CAISEGLAGSQETQYF. The CDR3 DNA reads TGTGCCATCAGTGAGGGACTAGCGGGATCCCAAGAGACCCAGTACTTC.

The J gene is TRBJ1-5, the V gene TRBV6-4, with 9 bases aligning to TRBD1. The CDR3 spans 18 residues. CDR1 is MRHNA and CDR2 is SNTAGT in the germline V gene. V gave up 4 bases and J gave up 5 bases; unmatched junction bases: 15. Written as DNA, the CDR3 is TGTGCCAGCAGTGGTCGAAACCGGACCGGGACAGGGTATCAGCCCCAGCATTTT. It specifies CASSGRNRTGTGYQPQHF.

The gene calls are TRBV2 and TRBJ2-3; 7 bases fit TRBD1. J gave up 0 bases and V 4 bases, and 4 bases lay outside the gene matches. CDR3 length: 15 amino acids. CDR1 and CDR2 (germline): SNHLY, FYNNEI. CDR3 coding DNA: TGTGCCAGCAGTGCCCGACAGGGCAGCACAGATACGCAGTATTTT. Translating it yields CASSARQGSTDTQYF.

The table lists this clone with a few counts. The V call is TRBV15, the J call TRBJ2-6; a possible D gene is TRBD1 (6 bases). Between the trimmed V and J ends, which lost 8 bases and 0 bases, there was a span of 14 bases. Germline-derived CDR1 and CDR2 are LNHNV and YYDKDF (reference sequence). The CDR3 runs to 16 residues. The DNA for the CDR3 is TGTGCCACCGGACGATTCAGGGGCTCTGGGGCCAACGTCCTGACTTTC. It yields the protein CATGRFRGSGANVLTF. Using reference TRBV15 and TRBJ2-6 for the parts outside the CDR3, the full variable domain is DAMVIQNPRYQVTQFGKPVTLSCSQTLNHNVMYWYQQKSSQAPKLLFHYYDKDFNNEADTPDNFQSRRPNTSFCFLDIRSPGLGDTAMYLCATGRFRGSGANVLTFGAGSRLTVL.

V gene TRBV6-5 combines with J gene TRBJ2-5; D may be TRBD1 (5 bases). Germline V gene lookup returns CDR1 MNHEY and CDR2 SVGAGI. The CDR3 consists of 13 residues. Trimming took 9 bases from V and 4 from J, leaving 15 bases between them. The CDR3 loop reads CASNQGLLETQYF. The DNA for the CDR3 is TGTGCCAGTAACCAGGGTTTATTAGAGACCCAGTACTTC.

This chain links TRBV11-2 with TRBJ2-7; D gene unclear. The germline CDR1 and CDR2 sequences are SGHAT and FQNNGV. Trimming pared 5 bases from V and 5 bases from J, leaving 13 bases between. This CDR3 is 13 amino acids long. DNA of the CDR3: TGTGCCAGCAGCCCTATGGTTTTCCACGAGCAGTACTTC. This gives the protein CASSPMVFHEQYF.

The chain uses TRBV27 and TRBJ2-1; 7 bases line up with TRBD2. The junction had 9 bases not matched to a gene; V was cut back by 2 bases and J by 11 bases. Per germline, CDR1 MNHEY and CDR2 SMNVEV (reference sequence). This CDR3 has 14 residues. Here the CDR3 reads CASSLARTSLQQFF. CDR3 coding DNA: TGTGCCAGCAGTTTAGCGAGGACTAGTCTACAGCAGTTCTTC.

This clone was counted a few times. The J gene is TRBJ1-6, the V gene TRBV29-1; TRBD1 aligns across 8 bases. Looked up from germline, CDR1 is SQVTM and CDR2 is ANQGSEA. The CDR3 extends over 15 amino acids. With V trimmed by 4 bases and J by 8 bases, 10 bases remained unmatched. CDR3 nucleotide sequence: TGCAGCGTTGCGACAGGGGCTGTTGGGGATTCACCCCTCCACTTT. It codes for CSVATGAVGDSPLHF.

The chain employs TRBV4-2 and TRBJ2-1, with TRBD2 matching 9 bases. The germline V gene has CDR1 LGHNA and CDR2 YNFKEQ. V was pared by 1 base and J by 0 bases, with 10 bases of the junction left unmatched. The CDR3 covers 19 residues. The CDR3 DNA is TGTGCCAGCAGCCAAGTAGCGGGGGAATCTTGGAGCTCCTACAATGAGCAGTTCTTC. This gives the protein CASSQVAGESWSSYNEQFF.

This rearrangement joins TRBV29-1 to TRBJ1-3; D remains unclear. The CDR3 contains 13 residues. V lost 1 base and J lost 8, with 12 bases in between. Germline assignment: CDR1 SQVTM and CDR2 ANQGSEA. The chain's CDR3 is CSVEGSKIDTIYF. CDR3 bases: TGCAGCGTTGAAGGTAGCAAGATCGACACCATATATTTT.

The chain is built from TRBV5-1 and TRBJ2-3, with TRBD2 as a possible D gene (5 bases). Germline CDR1 SGHRS, CDR2 YFSETQ. The CDR3 loop spans 16 amino acids. V dropped 0 bases and J dropped 1 base, with 12 bases sitting between them. The CDR3 region is CASSLVASPGTDTQYF. The CDR3 region has the DNA TGCGCCAGCAGCTTGGTAGCGAGCCCCGGCACAGATACGCAGTATTTT.

This clone was picked up one time. The chain joins TRBV19 to TRBJ2-5; 7 positions agree with TRBD2. The CDR3 is 17 residues long. J lost 5 bases, V lost 0 bases, and 12 bases had no gene match. Per germline, CDR1 LNHDA and CDR2 SQIVND (reference sequence). The chain's CDR3 is CASSIDSQRDLSETQYF. The CDR3 DNA reads TGTGCCAGTAGTATAGATAGCCAGCGGGACCTTTCCGAGACCCAGTACTTC.

This rearrangement joins TRBV5-8 to TRBJ1-1, with TRBD1 matching over 7 bases. J gave up 0 bases and V 4 bases, and 0 bases lay outside the gene matches. The CDR3 has 13 amino acids. The germline gives CDR1 SGHTS, CDR2 YDEGEE. The DNA of the CDR3 is TGTGCCAGCAGCGGGACAGTGAACACTGAAGCTTTCTTT. Its protein is CASSGTVNTEAFF.

This chain uses TRBV28 with TRBJ1-1, with D hard to call. The CDR3 has 11 amino acids. Germline assignment: CDR1 MDHEN and CDR2 SYDVKM. The V end lost 6 bases, the J end lost 3 bases, and 5 bases lay between the germline ends. The CDR3 sequence: CASRRYTEAFF. The CDR3, as DNA: TGTGCCAGCAGGAGGTACACTGAAGCTTTCTTT. Using reference TRBV28 and TRBJ1-1 for the parts outside the CDR3, the full variable domain is DVKVTQSSRYLVKRTGEKVFLECVQDMDHENMFWYRQDPGLGLRLIYFSYDVKMKEKGDIPEGYSVSREKKERFSLILESASTNQTSMYLCASRRYTEAFFGQGTRLTVV.

The chain is built from TRBV27 and TRBJ2-5; D may be TRBD1 (5 bases). The V gene lost 5 bases and the J gene lost 4 bases, with 20 bases spanning the gap. The length of the CDR3 is 16 residues. Germline CDR1 and CDR2: MNHEY and SMNVEV (reference sequence). In nucleotides, the CDR3 is TGTGCCAGCAGTGCACTGACGGGCCAGGGCGGAGAGACCCAGTACTTC. Translated, it gives CASSALTGQGGETQYF.

This clone was found a few times. This chain links TRBV6-5 with TRBJ1-2; 9 positions agree with TRBD1. CDR3 length: 14 residues. The germline CDR1 and CDR2 sequences are MNHEY and SVGAGI. V shed 6 bases and J 4 bases; nucleotides not matched to a gene: 6. As DNA, the CDR3 is TGTGCCAGCAGCCCACAGGGGGCCACCTATGGCTACACCTTC. Residues: CASSPQGATYGYTF.